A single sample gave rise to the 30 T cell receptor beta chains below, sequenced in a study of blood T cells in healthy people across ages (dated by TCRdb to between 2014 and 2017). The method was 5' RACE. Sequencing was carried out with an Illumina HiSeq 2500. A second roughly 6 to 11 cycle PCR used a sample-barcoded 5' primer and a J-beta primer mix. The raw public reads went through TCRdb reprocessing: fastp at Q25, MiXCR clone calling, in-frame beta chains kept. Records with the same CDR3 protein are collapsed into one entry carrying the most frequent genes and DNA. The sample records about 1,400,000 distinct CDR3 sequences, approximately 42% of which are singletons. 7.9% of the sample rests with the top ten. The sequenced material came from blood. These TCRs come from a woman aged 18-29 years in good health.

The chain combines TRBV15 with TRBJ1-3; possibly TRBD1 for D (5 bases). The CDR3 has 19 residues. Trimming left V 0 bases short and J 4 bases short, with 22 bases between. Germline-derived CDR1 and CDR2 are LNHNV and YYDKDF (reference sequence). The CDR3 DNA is TGTGCCACCAGCAGAGATCACTCGGAGGGGTTAGGCTCGGGAAACACCATATATTTT. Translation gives CATSRDHSEGLGSGNTIYF.

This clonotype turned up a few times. CDR3 sequence (DNA): TGTGCCAGCAGCCCATCGGGACAGGGTGACGAGCAGTACTTC. It yields the protein CASSPSGQGDEQYF. The chain joins TRBV7-7 to TRBJ2-7, with 9 positions matching TRBD1. Germline values: CDR1 SSHAT, CDR2 FNYEAQ (reference sequence). V lost 5 bases, J lost 5 bases, and 7 bases stayed unmatched. The CDR3 loop spans 14 amino acids.

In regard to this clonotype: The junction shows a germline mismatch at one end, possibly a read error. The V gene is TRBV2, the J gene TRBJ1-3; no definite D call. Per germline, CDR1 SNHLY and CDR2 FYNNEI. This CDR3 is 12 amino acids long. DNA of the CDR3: TGTGCCAGCCAACTGACGGTAAACACCGTATATTTT. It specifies CASQLTVNTVYF. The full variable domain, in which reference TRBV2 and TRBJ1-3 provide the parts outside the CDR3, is EPEVTQTPSHQVTQMGQEVILRCVPISNHLYFYWYRQILGQKVEFLVSFYNNEISEKSEIFDDQFSVERPDGSNFTLKIRSTKLEDSAMYFCASQLTVNTVYFGEGSWLTVV.

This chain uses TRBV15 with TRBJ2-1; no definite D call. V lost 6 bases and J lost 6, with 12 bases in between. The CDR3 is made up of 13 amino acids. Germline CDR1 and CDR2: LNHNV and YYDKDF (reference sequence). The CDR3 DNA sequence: TGTGCCACCAGAGTACCACCGGGCAATGAGCAGTTCTTC. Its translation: CATRVPPGNEQFF.

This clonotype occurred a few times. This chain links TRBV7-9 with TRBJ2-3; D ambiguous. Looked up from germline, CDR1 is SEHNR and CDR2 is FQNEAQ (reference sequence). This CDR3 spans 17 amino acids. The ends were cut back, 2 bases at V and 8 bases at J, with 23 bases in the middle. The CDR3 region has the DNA TGTGCCAGCAGCTTAACTCCGGGCTCCATTCCACCGGTTACGCAGTATTTT. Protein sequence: CASSLTPGSIPPVTQYF.

The CDR3 nucleotides read TGCGCCAGCAGCCATATCTCGTCGGAGCAGTTCTTC. Translating gives CASSHISSEQFF. The rearrangement links TRBV4-1 to TRBJ2-1; D gene ambiguous. Germline-derived CDR1 and CDR2 are MGHRA and YSYEKL. CDR3 length: 12 residues. V lost 3 bases to trimming and J lost 10 bases, with 10 bases between them.

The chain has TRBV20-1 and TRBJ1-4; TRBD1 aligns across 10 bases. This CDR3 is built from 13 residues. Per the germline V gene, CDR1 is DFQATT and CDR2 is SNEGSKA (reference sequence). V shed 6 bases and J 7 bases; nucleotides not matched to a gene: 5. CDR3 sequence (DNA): TGCAGTGCAAAGACAGGGGGCAGTGAAAAACTGTTTTTT. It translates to CSAKTGGSEKLFF.

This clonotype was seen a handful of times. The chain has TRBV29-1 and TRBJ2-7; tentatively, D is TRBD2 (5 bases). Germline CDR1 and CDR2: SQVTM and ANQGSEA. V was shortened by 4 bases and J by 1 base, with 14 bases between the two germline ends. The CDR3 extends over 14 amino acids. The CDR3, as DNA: TGCAGCGTTGTAAGAGGGTATGGTTCCTACGAGCAGTACTTC. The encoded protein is CSVVRGYGSYEQYF.

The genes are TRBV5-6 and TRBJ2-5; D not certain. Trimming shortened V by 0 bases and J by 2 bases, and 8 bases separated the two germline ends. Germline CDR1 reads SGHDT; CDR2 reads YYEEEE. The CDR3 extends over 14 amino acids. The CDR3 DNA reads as TGTGCCAGCAGCTTGGTGGAACAGCAAGAGACCCAGTACTTC. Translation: CASSLVEQQETQYF.

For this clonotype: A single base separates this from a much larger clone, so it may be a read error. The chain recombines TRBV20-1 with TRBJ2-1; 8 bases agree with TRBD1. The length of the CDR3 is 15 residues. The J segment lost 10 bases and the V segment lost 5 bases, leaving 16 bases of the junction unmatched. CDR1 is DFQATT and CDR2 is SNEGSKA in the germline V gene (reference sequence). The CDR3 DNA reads TGCAGTGCTCCAGCTCCGGGACAGGTCACCTACGAGCAGTTCTTC. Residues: CSAPAPGQVTYEQFF.

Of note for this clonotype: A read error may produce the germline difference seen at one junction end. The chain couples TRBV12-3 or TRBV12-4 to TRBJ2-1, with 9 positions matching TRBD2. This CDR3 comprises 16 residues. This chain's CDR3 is CASSAGLARTYDEQFF. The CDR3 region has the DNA TGTGCCAGCAGTGCTGGACTAGCGCGTACCTACGATGAGCAGTTCTTC.

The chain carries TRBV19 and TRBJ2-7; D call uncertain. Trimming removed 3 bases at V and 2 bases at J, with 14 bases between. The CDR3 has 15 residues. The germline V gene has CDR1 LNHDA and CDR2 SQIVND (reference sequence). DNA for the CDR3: TGTGCCAGTAGTATGGCGGCAGGTTTCGCCTACGAGCAGTACTTC. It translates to CASSMAAGFAYEQYF. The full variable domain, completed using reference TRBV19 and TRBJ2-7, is DGGITQSPKYLFRKEGQNVTLSCEQNLNHDAMYWYRQDPGQGLRLIYYSQIVNDFQKGDIAEGYSVSREKKESFPLTVTSAQKNPTAFYLCASSMAAGFAYEQYFGPGTRLTVT.

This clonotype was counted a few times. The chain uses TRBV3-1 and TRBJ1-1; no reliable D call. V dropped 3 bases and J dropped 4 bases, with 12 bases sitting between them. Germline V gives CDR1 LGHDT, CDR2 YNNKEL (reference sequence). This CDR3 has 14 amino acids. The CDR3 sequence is CASSQGLRVTEAFF. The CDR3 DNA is TGTGCCAGCAGCCAGGGTTTGAGGGTCACTGAAGCTTTCTTT.

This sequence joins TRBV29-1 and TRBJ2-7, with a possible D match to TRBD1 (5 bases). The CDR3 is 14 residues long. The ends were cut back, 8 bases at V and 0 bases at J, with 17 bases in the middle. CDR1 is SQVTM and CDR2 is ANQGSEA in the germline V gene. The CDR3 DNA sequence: TGCAGCATACACTACAGGAAGAGCTCCTACGAGCAGTACTTC. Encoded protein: CSIHYRKSSYEQYF.

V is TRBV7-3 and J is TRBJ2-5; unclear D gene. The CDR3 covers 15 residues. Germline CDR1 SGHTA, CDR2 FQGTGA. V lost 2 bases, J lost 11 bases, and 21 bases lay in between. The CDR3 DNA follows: TGTGCCAGCAGCTTAGGTATGGGTAGTGGTTCGATTCAGTACTTC. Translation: CASSLGMGSGSIQYF.

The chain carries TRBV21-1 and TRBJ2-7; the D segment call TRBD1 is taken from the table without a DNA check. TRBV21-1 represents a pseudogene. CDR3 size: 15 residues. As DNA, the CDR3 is TGTGCCAGCAGCCGACCGGGAGCTTACTCCTACGAGCAGTACTTC. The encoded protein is CASSRPGAYSYEQYF.

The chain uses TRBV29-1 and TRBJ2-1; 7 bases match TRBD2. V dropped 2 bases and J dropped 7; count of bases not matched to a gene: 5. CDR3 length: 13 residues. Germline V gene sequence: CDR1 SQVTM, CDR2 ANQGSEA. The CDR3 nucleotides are TGCAGCGTTGAAACGGGGGGTAGGAATGAGCAGTTCTTC. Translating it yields CSVETGGRNEQFF.

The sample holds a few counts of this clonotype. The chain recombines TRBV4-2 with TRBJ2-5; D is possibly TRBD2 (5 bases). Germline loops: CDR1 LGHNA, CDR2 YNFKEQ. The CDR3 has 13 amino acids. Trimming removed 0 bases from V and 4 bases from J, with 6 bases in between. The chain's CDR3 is CASSQDEGETQYF. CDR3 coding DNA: TGTGCCAGCAGCCAAGATGAGGGAGAGACCCAGTACTTC.

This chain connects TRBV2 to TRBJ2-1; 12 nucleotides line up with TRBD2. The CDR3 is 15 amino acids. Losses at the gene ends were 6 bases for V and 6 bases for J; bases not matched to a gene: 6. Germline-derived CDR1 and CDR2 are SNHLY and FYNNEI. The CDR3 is CASRASGGAGNEQFF. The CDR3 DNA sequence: TGTGCCAGCAGGGCTAGCGGGGGGGCCGGCAATGAGCAGTTCTTC. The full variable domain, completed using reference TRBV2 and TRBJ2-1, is EPEVTQTPSHQVTQMGQEVILRCVPISNHLYFYWYRQILGQKVEFLVSFYNNEISEKSEIFDDQFSVERPDGSNFTLKIRSTKLEDSAMYFCASRASGGAGNEQFFGPGTRLTVL.

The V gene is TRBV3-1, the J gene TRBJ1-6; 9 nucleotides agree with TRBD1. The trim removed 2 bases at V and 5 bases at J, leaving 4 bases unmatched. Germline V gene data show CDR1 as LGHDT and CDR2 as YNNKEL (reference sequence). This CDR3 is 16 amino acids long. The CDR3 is CASSQKTGGDNSPLHF. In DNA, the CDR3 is TGTGCCAGCAGCCAAAAGACAGGGGGAGATAATTCACCCCTCCACTTT.

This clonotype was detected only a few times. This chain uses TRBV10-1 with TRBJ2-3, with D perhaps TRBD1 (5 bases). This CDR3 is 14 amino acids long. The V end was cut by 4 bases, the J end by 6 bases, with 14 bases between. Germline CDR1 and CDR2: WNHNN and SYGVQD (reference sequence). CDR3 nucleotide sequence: TGCGCCAGCAGTGCATTAGGGGTTGGGGATACGCAGTATTTT. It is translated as CASSALGVGDTQYF.

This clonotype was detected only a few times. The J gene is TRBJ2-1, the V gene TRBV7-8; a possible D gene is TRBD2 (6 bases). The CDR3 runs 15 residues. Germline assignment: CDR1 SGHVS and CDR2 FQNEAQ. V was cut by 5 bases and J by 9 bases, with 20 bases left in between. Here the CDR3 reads CASSPEGWVEGEQFF. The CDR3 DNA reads TGTGCCAGCAGCCCGGAGGGGTGGGTTGAGGGTGAGCAGTTCTTC.

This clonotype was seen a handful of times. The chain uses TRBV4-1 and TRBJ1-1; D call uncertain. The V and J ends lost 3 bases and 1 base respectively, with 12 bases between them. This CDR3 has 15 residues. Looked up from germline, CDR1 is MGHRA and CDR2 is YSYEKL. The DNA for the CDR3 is TGCGCCAGCAGCCATGATGACGGCCCGAACACTGAAGCTTTCTTT. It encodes CASSHDDGPNTEAFF.

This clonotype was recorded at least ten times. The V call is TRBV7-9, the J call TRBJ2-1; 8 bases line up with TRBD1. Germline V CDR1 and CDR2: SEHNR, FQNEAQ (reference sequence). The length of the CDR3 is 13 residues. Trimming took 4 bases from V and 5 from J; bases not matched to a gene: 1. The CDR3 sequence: CASSSTGDNEQFF. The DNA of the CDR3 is TGTGCCAGCAGCTCGACAGGGGACAATGAGCAGTTCTTC.

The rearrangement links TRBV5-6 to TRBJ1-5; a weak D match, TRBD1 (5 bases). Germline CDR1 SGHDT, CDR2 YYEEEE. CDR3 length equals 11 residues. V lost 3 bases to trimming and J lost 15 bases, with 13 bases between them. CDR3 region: CASSSGPQMHF. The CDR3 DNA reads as TGTGCCAGCAGCTCGGGACCCCAAATGCATTTT. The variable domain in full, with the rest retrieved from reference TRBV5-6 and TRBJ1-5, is DAGVTQSPTHLIKTRGQQVTLRCSPKSGHDTVSWYQQALGQGPQFIFQYYEEEERQRGNFPDRFSGHQFPNYSSELNVNALLLGDSALYLCASSSGPQMHFGDGTRLSIL.

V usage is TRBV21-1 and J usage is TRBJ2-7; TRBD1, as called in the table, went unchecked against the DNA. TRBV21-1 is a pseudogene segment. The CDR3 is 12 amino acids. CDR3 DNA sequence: TGTGCCAGCAGCAAAGCGCTTTTTACAGGGTACTTC. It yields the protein CASSKALFTGYF.

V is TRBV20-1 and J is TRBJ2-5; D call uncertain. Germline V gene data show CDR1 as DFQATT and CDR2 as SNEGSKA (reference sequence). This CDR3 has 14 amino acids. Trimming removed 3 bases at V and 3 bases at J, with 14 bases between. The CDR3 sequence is CSASPGGVKETQYF. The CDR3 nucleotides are TGCAGTGCTAGTCCCGGCGGAGTAAAAGAGACCCAGTACTTC.

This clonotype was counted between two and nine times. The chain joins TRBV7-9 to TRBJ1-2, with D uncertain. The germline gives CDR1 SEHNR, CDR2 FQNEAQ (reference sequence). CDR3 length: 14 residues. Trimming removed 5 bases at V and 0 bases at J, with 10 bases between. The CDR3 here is CASSPDVANYGYTF. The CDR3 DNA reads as TGTGCCAGCAGCCCGGATGTTGCTAACTATGGCTACACCTTC.

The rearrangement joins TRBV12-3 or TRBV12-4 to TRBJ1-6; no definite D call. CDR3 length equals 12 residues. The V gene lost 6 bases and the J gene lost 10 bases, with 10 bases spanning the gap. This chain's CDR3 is CASRVLGSPLHF. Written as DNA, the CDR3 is TGTGCCAGCAGAGTGTTAGGCTCACCCCTCCACTTT.

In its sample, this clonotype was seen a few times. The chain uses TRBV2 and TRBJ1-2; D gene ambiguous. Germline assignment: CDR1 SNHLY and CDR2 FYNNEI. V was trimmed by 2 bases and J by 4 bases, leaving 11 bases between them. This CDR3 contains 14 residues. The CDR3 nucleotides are TGTGCCAGCAGTGAATCTGAGACTCGCTATGGCTACACCTTC. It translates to CASSESETRYGYTF.